Below, one T cell receptor beta chain is given with its context. This specimen comes from a study of T cell changes during pregnancy in multiple sclerosis. V was shortened by 2 bases and J by 9 bases, with 8 bases between the two germline ends. This CDR3 has 12 residues. Per germline, CDR1 MDHEN and CDR2 SYDVKM. TCRdb keeps only in-frame clones here, not all; method: immunoSEQ multiplex PCR. The sample records about 80,000 clones, about 90% being singletons. This clonotype was obtained from a female donor with multiple sclerosis, enrolled in a pregnancy study. Sequencing used peripheral blood, obtained before pregnancy. The chain employs TRBV28 and TRBJ2-1; a weak D match, TRBD2 (5 bases). The DNA of the CDR3 is TGTGCCAGCAGTTTAAGCGGTCCTGAGCAGTTCTTC. The encoded protein is CASSLSGPEQFF.